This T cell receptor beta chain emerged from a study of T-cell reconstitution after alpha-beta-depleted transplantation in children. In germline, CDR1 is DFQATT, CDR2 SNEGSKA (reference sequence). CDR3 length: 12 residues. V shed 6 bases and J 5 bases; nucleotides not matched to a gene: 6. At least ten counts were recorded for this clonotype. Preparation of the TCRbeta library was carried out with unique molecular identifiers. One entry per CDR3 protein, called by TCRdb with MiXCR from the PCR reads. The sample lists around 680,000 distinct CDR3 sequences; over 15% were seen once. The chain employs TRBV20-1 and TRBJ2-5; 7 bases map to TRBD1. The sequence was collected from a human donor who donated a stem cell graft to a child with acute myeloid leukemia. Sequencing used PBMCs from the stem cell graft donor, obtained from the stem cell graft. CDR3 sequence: CSAIGGWETQYF. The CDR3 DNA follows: TGCAGTGCCATAGGGGGCTGGGAGACCCAGTACTTC.